The present TCR beta chain was sequenced within a study of vaccination effects on CD4 cells after COVID-19. Regarding the study as a whole: Late in the post-vaccination period, infection-induced and vaccine-induced clones underwent marked clonal contraction. A shortage of convalescent patients and an absence of early post-infection timepoints characterized the study.

Within the ViraFEST assay, antigen-specific CD4+ T cells underwent expansion with viral peptide pools prior to sequencing. Cells that had been cultured for less than eleven days were the source of isolated CD4+ T cells. Neither prior SARS-CoV-2 infection nor positive nucleocapsid antibodies were present in the vaccine recipients. Half of the medium was exchanged for IL-2 medium on both days 3 and 7. The germline V and J ends were trimmed by 4 bases and 5 bases, with 11 bases remaining between them. The CDR3 is 13 residues long. Germline CDR1 and CDR2: MNHEY and SVGAGI. This clone was observed a handful of times. The antigen is not known. Some clones are missing from TCRdb's copy, which holds only in-frame ones; the method was immunoSEQ multiplex PCR. The repertoire holds tens of thousands of clones, with 75% to 90% as singletons.

This TCR was sampled from a human donor who received a COVID-19 vaccine. The specimen was CD4+ T cells from PBMCs cultured with HCoV-229E spike peptides, collected before COVID-19 vaccination. The rearrangement links TRBV6-5 to TRBJ1-1; possibly TRBD1 for D (5 bases). CDR3 loop: CASSFSRDTEAFF. Written as DNA, the CDR3 is TGTGCCAGCAGTTTCAGCAGGGATACTGAAGCTTTCTTT.